Each of the 27 T cell receptor beta chains below was sequenced from the same sample in a study of cytomegalovirus exposure and HLA in healthy donors. The study ran its PCR with 60 Vbeta and 13 Jbeta primers. The method was immunoSEQ multiplex PCR; TCRdb's version includes in-frame clones alone and lacks a portion of them. The sample lists about 220,000 clones; about 80% were seen once. Sequenced material: PBMCs. Every receptor here comes from a man younger than 35 in good health and CMV-seronegative.

The chain carries TRBV18 and TRBJ1-5, with D possibly being TRBD1 (5 bases). This CDR3 has 13 amino acids. V was trimmed by 5 bases and J by 7 bases, leaving 12 bases between them. Germline values: CDR1 KGHSH, CDR2 LQKENI. In DNA form, the CDR3 reads TGTGCCAGCTCAGCCGGGAGGGACCAGCCCCAGCATTTT. Protein sequence: CASSAGRDQPQHF. The full variable domain, in which reference TRBV18 and TRBJ1-5 provide the parts outside the CDR3, is NAGVMQNPRHLVRRRGQEARLRCSPMKGHSHVYWYRQLPEEGLKFMVYLQKENIIDESGMPKERFSAEFPKEGPSILRIQQVVRGDSAAYFCASSAGRDQPQHFGDGTRLSIL.

Comments on this clone: Germline and junction disagree at one end, which may indicate a read error. The gene calls are TRBV4-1 and TRBJ2-7, with 8 bases aligning to TRBD1. CDR1 and CDR2 from the germline V gene are MGHRA and YSYEKL. The CDR3 runs 15 residues. CDR3 in amino acids: CTSSFRTGTSYEQYF. CDR3 DNA: TGCACCAGCAGCTTCCGGACAGGGACCTCCTACGAGCAGTACTTC.

This clone was seen a handful of times. The CDR3: CSVDVGASYEQYF. In DNA, the CDR3 is TGCAGCGTTGACGTGGGAGCCTCCTACGAGCAGTACTTC. This sequence joins TRBV29-1 and TRBJ2-7; a possible D gene is TRBD2 (5 bases). V shed 3 bases and J shed 0 bases, with 9 bases lying between them. Germline values: CDR1 SQVTM, CDR2 ANQGSEA. This CDR3 has 13 residues.

This clone appeared a few times. The V call is TRBV30, the J call TRBJ1-3, with TRBD1 identical over 7 bases. With 2 bases clipped from V and 2 bases from J, the junction kept 12 bases outside the gene matches. The CDR3 sequence is 17 residues long. Germline CDR1 is GTSNPN and CDR2 is SVGIG (reference sequence). This chain's CDR3 is CAWSILTGTSPGNTIYF. DNA of the CDR3: TGTGCCTGGAGTATATTGACAGGGACATCGCCTGGAAACACCATATATTTT.

The CDR3 is CASSAYGDRVSSEQYF. The CDR3 DNA sequence: TGCGCCAGCAGCGCTTATGGGGACAGGGTTAGCTCCGAGCAGTACTTC. The gene calls are TRBV5-1 and TRBJ2-7, with 9 bases that match TRBD1. The germline V gene encodes CDR1 SGHRS and CDR2 YFSETQ. Trimming took 4 bases from V and 6 from J; bases not matched to a gene: 14. CDR3 length equals 16 residues.

This rearrangement joins TRBV5-6 to TRBJ2-5; TRBD2 matches at 12 bases. This CDR3 contains 16 residues. Germline values: CDR1 SGHDT, CDR2 YYEEEE. V lost 0 bases and J lost 4; bases outside the gene matches: 4. CDR3 coding DNA: TGTGCCAGCAGCTTGGGGGCTAGCGGGAGGGGAGAGACCCAGTACTTC. It codes for CASSLGASGRGETQYF.

The genes are TRBV5-1 and TRBJ2-5; 7 bases agree with TRBD2. In germline, CDR1 is SGHRS, CDR2 YFSETQ. V gave up 5 bases and J gave up 2 bases; unmatched junction bases: 3. This CDR3 region has 13 residues. The CDR3, as DNA: TGCGCCAGCAGTACTAGCGCACAAGAGACCCAGTACTTC. It encodes CASSTSAQETQYF.

The chain combines TRBV9 with TRBJ2-3; 8 bases fit TRBD2. Germline CDR1 reads SGDLS; CDR2 reads YYNGEE. This CDR3 has 15 residues. With V trimmed by 4 bases and J by 0 bases, 4 bases remained unmatched. The CDR3 sequence: CASSQPSGSTDTQYF. DNA of the CDR3: TGTGCCAGCAGCCAGCCTAGCGGGAGCACAGATACGCAGTATTTT.

The chain employs TRBV7-2 and TRBJ2-1, with TRBD2 matching over 8 bases. V was clipped by 5 bases and J by 5 bases; unmatched bases: 11. The CDR3 totals 16 residues. Germline V gene lookup returns CDR1 SGHTA and CDR2 FQGNSA. The CDR3 sequence: CASSPREGKVDNEQFF. The CDR3 region has the DNA TGTGCCAGCAGCCCCCGGGAGGGAAAGGTAGACAATGAGCAGTTCTTC. The full variable domain, with the rest looked up from reference TRBV7-2 and TRBJ2-1, is GAGVSQSPSNKVTEKGKDVELRCDPISGHTALYWYRQSLGQGLEFLIYFQGNSAPDKSGLPSDRFSAERTGGSVSTLTIQRTQQEDSAVYLCASSPREGKVDNEQFFGPGTRLTVL.

Turning to this clone: An end of the junction does not agree with germline; a read error may underlie this. This chain uses TRBV7-9 with TRBJ2-7; 7 bases agree with TRBD1. Germline V CDR1 and CDR2: SEHNR, FQNEAQ (reference sequence). The CDR3 sequence is 14 residues long. CDR3 in DNA: TGTTCCAGCAGCCTACCGGGACAGCACTACGAGCAGTACTTC. Translating it yields CSSSLPGQHYEQYF.

This sequence joins TRBV9 and TRBJ1-1; the match to TRBD1 covers 7 bases. There are 15 residues in the CDR3. Trimming at V came to 4 bases and at J to 3 bases, leaving 9 bases not matched to a gene. Germline-derived CDR1 and CDR2 are SGDLS and YYNGEE. The DNA for the CDR3 is TGTGCCAGCAGCCCCTCCTCAGGGGGTGACACTGAAGCTTTCTTT. Translation: CASSPSSGGDTEAFF.

The chain employs TRBV18 and TRBJ2-1; D not certain. The length of the CDR3 is 14 residues. Germline loops: CDR1 KGHSH, CDR2 LQKENI. Trimming pared 2 bases from V and 5 bases from J, leaving 10 bases between. The CDR3 is CASSPAGTNNEQFF. In DNA, the CDR3 is TGTGCCAGCTCACCAGCAGGAACAAACAATGAGCAGTTCTTC. Based on the CDR3 plus reference TRBV18 and TRBJ2-1, the full variable domain is NAGVMQNPRHLVRRRGQEARLRCSPMKGHSHVYWYRQLPEEGLKFMVYLQKENIIDESGMPKERFSAEFPKEGPSILRIQQVVRGDSAAYFCASSPAGTNNEQFFGPGTRLTVL.

The chain is built from TRBV29-1 and TRBJ2-4, with 7 bases that match TRBD2. The germline V gene encodes CDR1 SQVTM and CDR2 ANQGSEA. This CDR3 is built from 14 residues. The V and J ends lost 3 bases and 8 bases, in that order; junction bases with no gene match: 10. For the CDR3, the DNA is TGCAGCGTTGAGGAGGTCGGCCGGGGGGACATTCAGTACTTC. Its translation: CSVEEVGRGDIQYF. Together with reference TRBV29-1 and TRBJ2-4, the CDR3 gives the full variable domain: SAVISQKPSRDICQRGTSLTIQCQVDSQVTMMFWYRQQPGQSLTLIATANQGSEATYESGFVIDKFPISRPNLTFSTLTVSNMSPEDSSIYLCSVEEVGRGDIQYFGAGTRLSVL.

The chain uses TRBV7-2 and TRBJ2-1, with 14 bases lining up with TRBD2. This CDR3 is 18 amino acids long. Germline V lookup: CDR1 SGHTA, CDR2 FQGNSA. V lost 1 base to trimming and J lost 1 base; unmatched junction nucleotides: 3. The DNA for the CDR3 is TGTGCCAGCAGCTTAGGACTAGCGGGAGGGTCTTCCTACAATGAGCAGTTCTTC. Amino acids: CASSLGLAGGSSYNEQFF.

Only one count was recorded for this clone. This sequence joins TRBV19 and TRBJ2-3; TRBD1 is a possible D gene (6 bases). Germline V lookup: CDR1 LNHDA, CDR2 SQIVND (reference sequence). V lost 10 bases to trimming and J lost 3 bases, with 17 bases between them. The CDR3 has 14 amino acids. The CDR3 region is CATRVQGLTDTQYF. The CDR3 region has the DNA TGTGCCACCCGGGTGCAGGGGCTGACAGATACGCAGTATTTT.

This clone has just a few counts. This chain joins TRBV5-4 and TRBJ2-4, with D possibly matching TRBD1 (6 bases). V was trimmed by 0 bases and J by 0 bases, leaving 10 bases between them. CDR3 length: 16 residues. Per germline, CDR1 SGHNT and CDR2 YYREEE (reference sequence). In DNA form, the CDR3 reads TGTGCCAGCAGCTTGGGGACAGCCTCAGCCAAAAACATTCAGTACTTC. Amino acids: CASSLGTASAKNIQYF.

The chain combines TRBV29-1 with TRBJ1-5, with 7 bases aligning to TRBD1. CDR1 is SQVTM and CDR2 is ANQGSEA in the germline V gene. This CDR3 is 12 amino acids long. Losses at the gene ends were 7 bases for V and 5 bases for J; bases not matched to a gene: 5. CDR3 amino acids: CSARQGDQPQHF. Written as DNA, the CDR3 is TGCAGCGCCAGACAGGGCGATCAGCCCCAGCATTTT.

The V and J genes are TRBV14 and TRBJ2-5; D remains unclear. TRBJ2-7 explains the end of the DNA better; the J call may be wrong. CDR3 length: 11 residues. In germline, CDR1 is SGHDN, CDR2 FVKESK. CDR3 sequence: CASSSTYEQYF. CDR3 nucleotides: TGTGCCAGCAGCTCAACCTACGAGCAGTACTTC.

V and J are TRBV7-8 and TRBJ1-5, with TRBD1 as a possible D gene (6 bases). Germline V gives CDR1 SGHVS, CDR2 FQNEAQ. The CDR3 spans 15 residues. Trimming left V 6 bases short and J 7 bases short, with 19 bases between. The DNA for the CDR3 is TGTGCCAGCAGTGATCAGACAGGCGACGGGCAGCCCCAGCATTTT. Encoded protein: CASSDQTGDGQPQHF.

The chain links TRBV5-1 to TRBJ2-3; 11 bases align to TRBD2. The V gene end was trimmed by 0 bases and the J gene end by 5 bases; junction bases not matched to a gene: 5. Germline V gene data show CDR1 as SGHRS and CDR2 as YFSETQ. The CDR3 has 16 amino acids. CDR3 loop: CASSLVSGRAGDTQYF. CDR3 bases: TGCGCCAGCAGCTTGGTTAGCGGGAGGGCGGGAGATACGCAGTATTTT. Using reference TRBV5-1 and TRBJ2-3 for the parts outside the CDR3, the full variable domain is KAGVTQTPRYLIKTRGQQVTLSCSPISGHRSVSWYQQTPGQGLQFLFEYFSETQRNKGNFPGRFSGRQFSNSRSEMNVSTLELGDSALYLCASSLVSGRAGDTQYFGPGTRLTVL.

CDR3 sequence: CASSRDRGRTEAFF. The DNA for the CDR3 is TGTGCCAGCAGTCGGGACAGGGGGCGCACTGAAGCTTTCTTT. The chain recombines TRBV27 with TRBJ1-1, with 12 bases matching TRBD1. After removal of 5 bases from V and 4 bases from J, the junction contained 2 bases not matched to a gene. Germline CDR1 reads MNHEY; CDR2 reads SMNVEV (reference sequence). This CDR3 is built from 14 residues.

The CDR3, as DNA: TGTGCCAGCAGCTTGGGGCAAGGGGTCTCCTACGAGCAGTACTTC. This translates into CASSLGQGVSYEQYF. V gene TRBV5-5 combines with J gene TRBJ2-7; possible D gene TRBD1, 5 bases. Trimming pared 0 bases from V and 0 bases from J, leaving 10 bases between. The CDR3 loop spans 15 amino acids. Germline loops: CDR1 SGHKS, CDR2 YYEKEE (reference sequence).

The rearrangement joins TRBV10-3 to TRBJ2-3, with D unclear. V lost 8 bases to trimming and J lost 1 base, with 7 bases between them. This CDR3 has 12 amino acids. Germline V gene sequence: CDR1 ENHRY, CDR2 SYGVKD. CDR3 sequence (DNA): TGTGCCATCGCGGCAGGCACAGATACGCAGTATTTT. It yields the protein CAIAAGTDTQYF.

The chain employs TRBV7-3 and TRBJ2-1; 9 bases fit TRBD2. The CDR3 extends over 15 amino acids. Germline values: CDR1 SGHTA, CDR2 FQGTGA. After removal of 2 bases from V and 8 bases from J, the junction contained 7 bases not matched to a gene. The CDR3 sequence: CASSLSAGGFDEQFF. The CDR3, as DNA: TGTGCCAGCAGCTTATCGGCGGGAGGGTTCGATGAGCAGTTCTTC.

The chain employs TRBV4-1 and TRBJ2-7, with a weak D call TRBD2 (5 bases). Germline V gives CDR1 MGHRA, CDR2 YSYEKL. The CDR3 has 16 residues. V lost 3 bases and J lost 2, with 17 bases in between. The CDR3 reads CASSQDLATSPYEQYF. The CDR3 DNA follows: TGCGCCAGCAGCCAGGACCTAGCTACCAGTCCCTACGAGCAGTACTTC.

The V and J genes are TRBV30 and TRBJ2-3; TRBD2 agrees at 13 bases. The CDR3 length is 15 residues. The germline gives CDR1 GTSNPN, CDR2 SVGIG (reference sequence). V shed 3 bases and J 9 bases; nucleotides not matched to a gene: 9. The CDR3 region has the DNA TGTGCCTGGAGCGGGACTAGCGGGAATTTTGTAACGCAGTATTTT. It codes for CAWSGTSGNFVTQYF.

The gene calls are TRBV7-6 and TRBJ2-7; D gene unclear. Trimming removed 2 bases from V and 2 bases from J, with 7 bases in between. Germline-derived CDR1 and CDR2 are SGHVS and FNYEAQ. CDR3 length equals 13 residues. The CDR3 reads CASSLISTYEQYF. As DNA, the CDR3 is TGTGCCAGCAGCTTAATATCTACCTACGAGCAGTACTTC.